This entry concerns a single T cell receptor beta chain. The antigen is unknown. Sorting of live CD3+CD8+TCRalphabeta+ cells by PD-1 and/or TIGIT gave four subsets. The source of the sample is a study of circulating CD8 cells and anti-PD-1 response in melanoma. Study-level information: Treatment was intravenous nivolumab at 3 mg/kg every 2 weeks. Notes on the study in general: Some patients were treatment-naive; others were previously treated. Diversity ranked highest in DNEG and lowest in TIGIT subsets.

Each library started from about 15 ng of total RNA using the QIAseq Immune Repertoire TCR panel. One entry per CDR3 protein, called by TCRdb with MiXCR from the reads. The sample includes 600 to 800 distinct CDR3 sequences, 8.5% to 10% of them seen just once. Sequences were derived from CD8+ T cells from PBMCs, sampled at baseline or after one month of anti-PD-1 therapy (not recorded which). This receptor was taken from a human donor with melanoma.

The CDR3 region is CASSNGASSIDTQYF. The DNA for the CDR3 is TGTGCCAGCAGTAATGGGGCTAGCTCCATAGATACGCAGTATTTT. The chain combines TRBV28 with TRBJ2-3; D may match TRBD1 or TRBD2 (5 bases each). The CDR3 length is 15 residues. Trimming removed 5 bases at V and 5 bases at J, with 17 bases between. Germline V gives CDR1 MDHEN, CDR2 SYDVKM.